Each of the 18 T cell receptor beta chains below was sequenced from the same sample in a study of CD8+ T cells in alopecia areata. Treatment defined: oral pan-JAK inhibitor, 5-10 mg twice daily. As the sequencing template, cDNA was produced by extracting RNA and reverse transcribing it. Using immunoSEQ multiplex PCR, the repertoire was profiled, and TCRdb retains in-frame clones only, with some absent. This sample carries 150,000 to 200,000 clones, about 61% of them seen once, and the ten largest clones take under 20%. The sequencing here drew on CD4+ T cells sorted from blood, taken between weeks 55 and 65, from a patient treated with tofacitinib. Receptor source: a human donor with alopecia areata.

The CDR3 protein is CSVGQAGGTDTQYF. As DNA, the CDR3 is TGCAGCGTTGGGCAGGCCGGGGGCACAGATACGCAGTATTTT. The chain employs TRBV29-1 and TRBJ2-3; weak D call: TRBD2 (5 bases). V lost 4 bases to trimming and J lost 1 base, with 12 bases between them. Germline loops: CDR1 SQVTM, CDR2 ANQGSEA. The CDR3 totals 14 residues.

This CDR3 is CASSPGAVWETQYF. The CDR3 DNA is TGTGCCAGCAGCCCCGGAGCCGTGTGGGAGACCCAGTACTTC. The genes are TRBV7-8 and TRBJ2-5; D call uncertain. In germline, CDR1 is SGHVS, CDR2 FQNEAQ. Trimming removed 5 bases at V and 5 bases at J, with 15 bases between. The CDR3 has 14 residues.

V gene TRBV30 combines with J gene TRBJ1-3, with 7 bases aligning to TRBD1. CDR3 length: 15 amino acids. Germline loops: CDR1 GTSNPN, CDR2 SVGIG (reference sequence). Losses at the gene ends were 2 bases for V and 0 bases for J; bases not matched to a gene: 4. CDR3 sequence (DNA): TGTGCCTGGAGTCCGACAGGGATCTCTGGAAACACCATATATTTT. This gives the protein CAWSPTGISGNTIYF.

V is TRBV11-2 and J is TRBJ2-5, with D unclear. The CDR3 is 13 amino acids. CDR1 is SGHAT and CDR2 is FQNNGV in the germline V gene. Trimming pared 1 base from V and 5 bases from J, leaving 8 bases between. This chain's CDR3 is CASSLVRRETQYF. CDR3 DNA sequence: TGTGCCAGCAGCTTAGTTCGACGCGAGACCCAGTACTTC.

The chain joins TRBV6-1 to TRBJ2-7; D remains ambiguous. The CDR3 totals 13 residues. In germline, CDR1 is MNHNS, CDR2 SASEGT. Trimming took 10 bases from V and 2 from J, leaving 15 bases between them. CDR3 sequence (DNA): TGTGCCACCCTCGGCAGAGTCCCCTACGAGCAGTACTTC. It yields the protein CATLGRVPYEQYF.

This chain links TRBV11-2 with TRBJ1-5; D ambiguous. This CDR3 is 15 amino acids long. With 0 bases removed from V and 7 bases from J, the gap between germline ends came to 13 bases. Germline V gives CDR1 SGHAT, CDR2 FQNNGV. The CDR3 here is CASSLEPSSIQPQHF. The CDR3 DNA follows: TGTGCCAGCAGCTTAGAACCGTCGAGCATCCAGCCCCAGCATTTT.

The J gene is TRBJ2-5, the V gene TRBV5-1, with D perhaps matching TRBD2 (5 bases). Germline CDR1 reads SGHRS; CDR2 reads YFSETQ. This CDR3 contains 15 residues. Trimming removed 7 bases from V and 2 bases from J, with 18 bases in between. The CDR3 region is CASRGLVRGQETQYF. The CDR3 DNA sequence: TGCGCCAGCCGAGGGCTAGTCCGCGGACAAGAGACCCAGTACTTC.

This sequence joins TRBV4-2 and TRBJ2-1; 10 bases agree with TRBD2. This CDR3 contains 14 residues. V dropped 0 bases and J dropped 16; count of bases not matched to a gene: 9. The germline V gene encodes CDR1 LGHNA and CDR2 YNFKEQ. The chain's CDR3 is CASSQDESSGGVFF. Written as DNA, the CDR3 is TGTGCCAGCAGCCAAGATGAATCTAGCGGGGGCGTCTTCTTC.

The V and J genes are TRBV2 and TRBJ1-4; D is uncertain. Deletions cut 7 bases from V and 8 bases from J, with 8 bases between. There are 11 residues in the CDR3. Germline V lookup: CDR1 SNHLY, CDR2 FYNNEI. This chain's CDR3 is CASKAEEKLFF. CDR3 in DNA: TGTGCCAGCAAGGCGGAGGAAAAACTGTTTTTT.

The chain links TRBV6-5 to TRBJ1-2, with D unresolved. Germline CDR1 reads MNHEY; CDR2 reads SVGAGI. The V end was cut by 6 bases, the J end by 2 bases, with 4 bases between. The CDR3 loop spans 11 amino acids. CDR3 residues: CASRGNYGYTF. CDR3 in DNA: TGTGCCAGCAGAGGGAACTATGGCTACACCTTC.

The V call is TRBV5-1, the J call TRBJ2-5; no reliable D call. The germline V gene encodes CDR1 SGHRS and CDR2 YFSETQ. Trimming shortened V by 4 bases and J by 6 bases, and 10 bases separated the two germline ends. The CDR3 has 12 residues. The CDR3 DNA follows: TGCGCCAGCAGCACGCAAAGGCAGACCCAGTACTTC. This encodes CASSTQRQTQYF.

This clone was recorded a few times. This chain links TRBV19 with TRBJ2-6; 7 bases match TRBD2. The J segment lost 1 base and the V segment lost 3 bases, leaving 9 bases of the junction unmatched. In germline, CDR1 is LNHDA, CDR2 SQIVND (reference sequence). This CDR3 spans 18 amino acids. As DNA, the CDR3 is TGTGCCAGTAGTATTCGACCGGGAGGCCCTTCTGGGGCCAACGTCCTGACTTTC. Its protein is CASSIRPGGPSGANVLTF.

J is TRBJ2-6 and V is TRBV15; 8 nucleotides line up with TRBD1. The CDR3 consists of 16 residues. With V trimmed by 6 bases and J by 2 bases, 6 bases remained unmatched. Germline values: CDR1 LNHNV, CDR2 YYDKDF (reference sequence). The CDR3 nucleotides are TGTGCCACCAGGGCAGGGGGCCTCCCTGGGGCCAACGTCCTGACTTTC. Protein product: CATRAGGLPGANVLTF. Full variable domain (outside the CDR3, taken from reference TRBV15 and TRBJ2-6): DAMVIQNPRYQVTQFGKPVTLSCSQTLNHNVMYWYQQKSSQAPKLLFHYYDKDFNNEADTPDNFQSRRPNTSFCFLDIRSPGLGDTAMYLCATRAGGLPGANVLTFGAGSRLTVL.

The chain is built from TRBV5-6 and TRBJ2-1; 7 bases agree with TRBD1. V shed 2 bases and J 0 bases; nucleotides not matched to a gene: 11. The CDR3 sequence is 18 residues long. The germline V gene encodes CDR1 SGHDT and CDR2 YYEEEE. CDR3 in DNA: TGTGCCAGCAGCTTCTCCCGGGACAGAGCGAGCTCCTACAATGAGCAGTTCTTC. Translated, it gives CASSFSRDRASSYNEQFF. The entire variable domain, with the rest obtained from reference TRBV5-6 and TRBJ2-1, is as follows: DAGVTQSPTHLIKTRGQQVTLRCSPKSGHDTVSWYQQALGQGPQFIFQYYEEEERQRGNFPDRFSGHQFPNYSSELNVNALLLGDSALYLCASSFSRDRASSYNEQFFGPGTRLTVL.

This clone was detected a few times. This chain uses TRBV5-1 with TRBJ2-2, with TRBD1 matching 7 bases. This CDR3 has 15 residues. V gave up 4 bases and J gave up 0 bases; unmatched junction bases: 3. Germline V gene lookup returns CDR1 SGHRS and CDR2 YFSETQ. The CDR3, as DNA: TGCGCCAGCAGCCCGGGACAGACGAACACCGGGGAGCTGTTTTTT. It codes for CASSPGQTNTGELFF.

This sequence joins TRBV6-5 and TRBJ2-5; the D is unclear. Germline values: CDR1 MNHEY, CDR2 SVGAGI. The CDR3 length is 12 residues. The germline V and J ends were trimmed by 9 bases and 1 base, with 9 bases remaining between them. The DNA of the CDR3 is TGTGCCAGTATCGGTACCCAAGAGACCCAGTACTTC. Amino acid sequence: CASIGTQETQYF.

The gene calls are TRBV4-2 and TRBJ1-4; TRBD1 is a possible D gene (5 bases). CDR1 and CDR2 (germline): LGHNA, YNFKEQ. Trimming took off 4 bases at V and 5 bases at J, with 11 bases between the two ends. The CDR3 consists of 14 residues. CDR3 residues: CASSLGGKNEKLFF. The CDR3 nucleotides read TGTGCCAGCAGCCTGGGGGGGAAAAATGAAAAACTGTTTTTT.

V and J are TRBV18 and TRBJ2-1; no clear D gene. The CDR3 length is 13 residues. Trimming cost V 4 bases and J 7 bases, with 11 bases left between them. The germline CDR1 and CDR2 sequences are KGHSH and LQKENI. The CDR3 DNA reads TGTGCCAGCTCACTCCCGCCTTTGAATGAGCAGTTCTTC. Protein sequence: CASSLPPLNEQFF.